This paragraph reports one TCR beta chain. V lost 4 bases, J lost 7 bases, and 16 bases lay in between. CDR1 and CDR2 (germline): LNHDA, SQIVND (reference sequence). The CDR3 spans 15 residues. Clones were sequenced by immunoSEQ multiplex PCR, and TCRdb holds only the in-frame ones, with some missing. The repertoire holds over 2,000 clones, about nine tenths seen once, with around 8% in the top ten. This record belongs to a study of brain metastases from non-small cell lung cancer. This chain links TRBV19 with TRBJ1-4; D is perhaps TRBD1 (6 bases). The receptor was isolated from a donor at least 40 years old with non-small cell lung cancer. The sequenced sample was tumor-adjacent normal tissue. CDR3 sequence reads: CASSTQRGSVEKLFF. In DNA, the CDR3 is TGTGCCAGTAGTACCCAAAGGGGGTCGGTTGAAAAACTGTTTTTT.